Shown below are 16 T cell receptor beta chains from a single sample sequenced in a study of metastatic and nonmetastatic thyroid tumors. Patients were all untreated before their thyroid surgery. TCRdb recomputed clones from the PCR reads via MiXCR. The sample shows about 21,000 clones, under 30% of them seen only once. The sequencing sample was made of tumor tissue. All receptors come from a male donor with papillary thyroid cancer or a benign thyroid nodule (not recorded which). Some clones in this sample may be carry-over from other donors' samples.

By its share, this clone is medium-sized (0.01 to 0.1%). The chain carries TRBV19 and TRBJ2-7; no clear D gene. Trimming took 1 base from V and 3 from J, leaving 13 bases between them. Germline V gene data show CDR1 as LNHDA and CDR2 as SQIVND (reference sequence). CDR3 length equals 15 residues. The CDR3 loop is CASSIAGTLGYEQYF. CDR3 bases: TGTGCCAGTAGTATAGCCGGAACCCTAGGCTACGAGCAGTACTTC.

This clone was seen a few times. This chain links TRBV6-1 with TRBJ2-7, with 8 bases matching TRBD2. V shed 6 bases and J 1 base; nucleotides not matched to a gene: 5. Germline V gene lookup returns CDR1 MNHNS and CDR2 SASEGT. The CDR3 is made up of 14 amino acids. CDR3 sequence: CASRCTSGSYEQYF. CDR3 coding DNA: TGTGCCAGCAGGTGTACTAGCGGATCCTACGAGCAGTACTTC.

The rearrangement links TRBV4-2 to TRBJ2-3; D not certain. This CDR3 is 16 amino acids long. Germline CDR1 LGHNA, CDR2 YNFKEQ. V shed 1 base and J shed 2 bases, with 13 bases lying between them. The CDR3 DNA sequence: TGTGCCAGCAGCCAAGGGGTTCGGTGGGCCACAGATACGCAGTATTTT. Protein sequence: CASSQGVRWATDTQYF.

The J gene is TRBJ2-7, the V gene TRBV5-1, with a weak D call TRBD2 (6 bases). V lost 0 bases and J 2 bases, leaving 12 bases between the germline ends. From germline, CDR1 is SGHRS and CDR2 YFSETQ. This CDR3 spans 15 amino acids. The CDR3 reads CASSLEGRRAYEQYF. In nucleotides, the CDR3 is TGCGCCAGCAGCTTGGAGGGGAGGCGGGCCTACGAGCAGTACTTC.

This clone was detected many times. The V and J genes are TRBV11-1 and TRBJ1-1; D unresolved. The CDR3 is 11 residues long. V gave up 0 bases and J gave up 8 bases, with 4 bases separating them. Germline CDR1 SGHAT, CDR2 FQDESV (reference sequence). CDR3 in amino acids: CASSLATEAFF. CDR3 coding DNA: TGTGCCAGCAGCTTAGCGACAGAAGCTTTCTTT.

Within the sample, this clone is large. V gene TRBV4-1 combines with J gene TRBJ2-5; TRBD2 agrees at 7 bases. With V trimmed by 3 bases and J by 7 bases, 20 bases remained unmatched. The CDR3 is 18 amino acids. Germline CDR1 MGHRA, CDR2 YSYEKL. CDR3 loop: CASSQQELAKRDAGTQYF. DNA of the CDR3: TGCGCCAGCAGCCAGCAAGAGCTGGCGAAGCGGGATGCAGGGACCCAGTACTTC.

This clone counts as medium-sized. V gene TRBV6-1 combines with J gene TRBJ1-1; 8 bases line up with TRBD1. Germline CDR1 and CDR2: MNHNS and SASEGT. CDR3 length: 15 amino acids. V gave up 6 bases and J gave up 4 bases; unmatched junction bases: 10. In nucleotides, the CDR3 is TGTGCCAGCAGCCTCGGGACAGGTTTTGCCACTGAAGCTTTCTTT. Amino acid sequence: CASSLGTGFATEAFF.

The chain employs TRBV6-5 and TRBJ1-1, with TRBD1 as a possible D gene (5 bases). Germline CDR1 reads MNHEY; CDR2 reads SVGAGI. This CDR3 region has 13 residues. Trimming pared 2 bases from V and 11 bases from J, leaving 15 bases between. DNA for the CDR3: TGTGCCAGCAGTTACCCTGCGCAGGGTGTGGCTTTCTTT. Translated, it gives CASSYPAQGVAFF.

The table lists this clone with a few counts. The chain joins TRBV11-2 to TRBJ1-3; no clear D gene. The V gene's germline CDR1 is SGHAT and CDR2 FQNNGV. The CDR3 contains 13 residues. V dropped 2 bases and J dropped 3 bases, with 5 bases sitting between them. The CDR3 loop reads CASSLPIGNTIYF. The CDR3 DNA sequence: TGTGCCAGCAGCTTACCGATTGGAAACACCATATATTTT.

By share of the sample, this clone is medium-sized (0.01 to 0.1%). The rearrangement uses TRBV6-2 or TRBV6-3 and TRBJ2-2; unclear D gene. Per the germline V gene, CDR1 is MNHEY and CDR2 is SVGEGT. V lost 8 bases to trimming and J lost 6 bases, with 10 bases between them. CDR3 length: 12 residues. CDR3 in DNA: TGTGCCAGCGGATCAGCAGCCGGGGAGCTGTTTTTT. Its protein is CASGSAAGELFF.

This clone came up a few times. The CDR3 DNA reads as TGTGCCAGCAGTCCGAGTCTGAGGGGGGCCTACAATGAGCAGTTCTTC. Translated: CASSPSLRGAYNEQFF. The chain employs TRBV6-1 and TRBJ2-1; perhaps D is TRBD1 or TRBD2 (6 bases each). Per germline, CDR1 MNHNS and CDR2 SASEGT. V lost 5 bases and J lost 2, with 16 bases in between. CDR3 size: 16 residues.

This clone was detected many times. The chain couples TRBV18 to TRBJ1-1; no firm D call. CDR1 and CDR2 from the germline V gene are KGHSH and LQKENI. V dropped 5 bases and J dropped 0 bases, with 22 bases sitting between them. This CDR3 has 18 amino acids. This chain's CDR3 is CASSYLDVWTALNTEAFF. For the CDR3, the DNA is TGTGCCAGCTCATATCTCGACGTCTGGACCGCCCTGAACACTGAAGCTTTCTTT.

V gene TRBV19 combines with J gene TRBJ2-1; TRBD2 is a possible D gene (6 bases). This CDR3 contains 14 residues. Germline CDR1 reads LNHDA; CDR2 reads SQIVND (reference sequence). V dropped 5 bases and J dropped 6 bases, with 14 bases sitting between them. The DNA of the CDR3 is TGTGCCAGTAGTCCCTGGGACTCCCCCAATGAGCAGTTCTTC. Its translation is CASSPWDSPNEQFF. Supplemented by reference TRBV19 and TRBJ2-1, the full variable domain reads DGGITQSPKYLFRKEGQNVTLSCEQNLNHDAMYWYRQDPGQGLRLIYYSQIVNDFQKGDIAEGYSVSREKKESFPLTVTSAQKNPTAFYLCASSPWDSPNEQFFGPGTRLTVL.

Many counts were recorded for this clone. The chain uses TRBV11-3 and TRBJ2-2, with 7 bases fitting TRBD2. Germline V CDR1 and CDR2: SGHNT, YENEEA. V was pared by 6 bases and J by 7 bases, with 8 bases of the junction left unmatched. The CDR3 sequence is 14 residues long. The CDR3 bases are TGTGCCAGCAGGGCCGGGGGGTCCGGCGGGGAGCTGTTTTTT. Amino acids: CASRAGGSGGELFF.

This clone has a handful of counts. This chain connects TRBV6-1 to TRBJ2-1, with D perhaps TRBD1 (5 bases). CDR3 length: 14 residues. V was clipped by 7 bases and J by 5 bases, with 15 bases between them. CDR1 is MNHNS and CDR2 is SASEGT in the germline V gene. CDR3 amino acids: CASMDNYWDNEQFF. The CDR3 DNA sequence: TGTGCCAGCATGGACAACTACTGGGACAATGAGCAGTTCTTC.

This clone is medium-sized within its sample. The chain joins TRBV20-1 to TRBJ1-2, with 7 bases that match TRBD1. V lost 0 bases and J lost 3; bases outside the gene matches: 7. The CDR3 consists of 15 residues. Germline values: CDR1 DFQATT, CDR2 SNEGSKA (reference sequence). CDR3 residues: CSARDPTGTDYGYTF. The CDR3 bases are TGCAGTGCTAGAGATCCGACAGGGACCGACTATGGCTACACCTTC.